The entry below describes one TCR beta chain. This record belongs to a study of control samples from healthy donors and cancer patients. The ends were cut back, 2 bases at V and 5 bases at J, with 9 bases in the middle. CDR3 size: 13 residues. Per the germline V gene, CDR1 is SGHTA and CDR2 is FQGTGA. The data were produced by immunoSEQ multiplex PCR, yet TCRdb's version contains in-frame clones alone and is incomplete. This table has around 70,000 clones, 75% to 85% appearing once. Sample: blood. The receptor comes from a man aged 55 to 70 in good health. V gene TRBV7-3 combines with J gene TRBJ1-1; no clear D. The CDR3 nucleotides read TGTGCCAGCAGCTTAGGCCCGGTGACTGAAGCTTTCTTT. Protein product: CASSLGPVTEAFF.